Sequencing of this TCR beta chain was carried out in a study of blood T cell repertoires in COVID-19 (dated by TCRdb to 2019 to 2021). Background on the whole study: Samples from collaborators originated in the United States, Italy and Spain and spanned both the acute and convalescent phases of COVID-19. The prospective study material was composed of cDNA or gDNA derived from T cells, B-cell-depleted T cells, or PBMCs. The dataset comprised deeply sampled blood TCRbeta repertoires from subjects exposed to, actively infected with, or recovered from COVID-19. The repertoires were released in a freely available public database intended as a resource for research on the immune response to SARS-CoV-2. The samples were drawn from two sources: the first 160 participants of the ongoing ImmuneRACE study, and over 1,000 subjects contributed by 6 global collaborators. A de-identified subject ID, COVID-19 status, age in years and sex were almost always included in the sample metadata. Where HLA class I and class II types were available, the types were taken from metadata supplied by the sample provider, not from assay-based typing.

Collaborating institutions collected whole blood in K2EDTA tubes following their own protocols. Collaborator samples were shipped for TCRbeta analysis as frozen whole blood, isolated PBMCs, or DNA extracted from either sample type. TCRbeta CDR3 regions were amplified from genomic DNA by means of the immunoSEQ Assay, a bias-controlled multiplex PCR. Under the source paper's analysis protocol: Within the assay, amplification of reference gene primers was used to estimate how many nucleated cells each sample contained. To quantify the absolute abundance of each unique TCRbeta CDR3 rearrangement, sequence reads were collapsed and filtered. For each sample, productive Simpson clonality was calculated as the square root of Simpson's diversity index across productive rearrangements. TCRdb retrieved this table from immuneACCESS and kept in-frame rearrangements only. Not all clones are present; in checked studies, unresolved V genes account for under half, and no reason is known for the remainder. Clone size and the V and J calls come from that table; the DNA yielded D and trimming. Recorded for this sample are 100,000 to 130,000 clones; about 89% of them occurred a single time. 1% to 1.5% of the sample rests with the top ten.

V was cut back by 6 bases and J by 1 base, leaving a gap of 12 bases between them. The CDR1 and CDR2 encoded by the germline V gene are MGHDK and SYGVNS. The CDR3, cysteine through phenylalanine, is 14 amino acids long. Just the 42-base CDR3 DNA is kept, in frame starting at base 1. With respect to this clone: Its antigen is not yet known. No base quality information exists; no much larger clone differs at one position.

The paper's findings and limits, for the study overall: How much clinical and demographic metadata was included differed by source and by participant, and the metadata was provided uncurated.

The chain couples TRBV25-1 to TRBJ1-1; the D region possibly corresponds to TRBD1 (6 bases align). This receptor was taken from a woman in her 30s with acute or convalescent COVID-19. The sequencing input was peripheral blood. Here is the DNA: TGTGCCAGCAGAGAGCCAGGGGCGAACACTGAAGCTTTCTTT. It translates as CASREPGANTEAFF.